The clone carrying this T cell receptor beta chain was seen only a few times. The antigen remains unidentified. Described time point: pre-sensitization, week 0. Treatment: therapeutic diphenylcyclopropenone sensitization with weekly scalp DPC. Under the authors' procedure: From around 20,000 to 690,000 TCRs were found per sample, with a median of around 96,000. TCRdb re-analysed the RACE reads in MiXCR, keeping a single row per CDR3 protein. The V and J calls follow TCRdb's processing rather than the paper's. The table shows some 300,000 distinct CDR3 sequences, with over 5% occurring only once. The sample originates from a study of human T cells and chemical hapten exposure. As for the study in general: Patients, predominantly female, presented with alopecia areata, totalis or universalis.

Notes on the study in general: Counts of TCRs above 1 in 1000 frequency stayed unchanged with DPC sensitization.

The CDR3 runs 12 residues. Trimming left V 3 bases short and J 5 bases short, with 8 bases between. Germline values: CDR1 SGDLS, CDR2 YYNGEE. The chain links TRBV9 to TRBJ1-2; D remains unclear. Here the sequenced sample was whole blood, taken in connection with sensitization to the hapten diphenylcyclopropenone (DPC). This TCR was recovered from a woman between 18 and 29 years old with alopecia areata. Some clones in this sample may be carry-over from other donors' samples. CDR3 nucleotide sequence: TGTGCCAGCAGCGCGAACTTGTATGGCTACACCTTC. It codes for CASSANLYGYTF.